This T cell receptor (beta chain) was obtained from a study of cytomegalovirus exposure and HLA in healthy donors. Findings and caveats of the study: In an earlier analysis, in some 500 donors, most V segments appeared productive either ~87% or ~30% of the time.

PCR involved 60 Vbeta and 13 Jbeta primers. Here immunoSEQ multiplex PCR was the method, and the copy in TCRdb shows in-frame clones only, minus some. The sample yields some 170,000 clones, roughly four fifths seen once. CDR3 length: 16 amino acids. V was pared by 4 bases and J by 12 bases, with 13 bases of the junction left unmatched. In germline, CDR1 is LGHNA, CDR2 YSLEER. Comments on this clone: The antigen is not known.

J is TRBJ2-3 and V is TRBV4-3; 13 nucleotides match TRBD2. This TCR derives from a man between 50 and 59 years old in good health and CMV-seropositive. Sample: PBMCs. The CDR3 loop is CASSPGGTSGEVRQYF. In DNA, the CDR3 is TGCGCCAGCAGCCCAGGCGGGACTAGCGGGGAGGTACGCCAGTATTTT.